These 29 T cell receptor beta chains were sequenced from one sample in a study of blood T cell repertoires in COVID-19 (dated by TCRdb to about 2020). Library method: the immunoSEQ multiplex PCR assay. Sourced from immuneACCESS, this table was stored by TCRdb with only in-frame sequences that have V and J called. A share of the clones is absent; for the studies checked, an unresolved V gene accounts for under half, and the remainder has no known explanation. Here the sample has about 320,000 clones; more than 85% occur a single time. The biggest ten clones account for roughly 3.9% of the sample. Sequencing was done on a sample of PBMCs or T cells enriched from blood (not recorded which). All receptors derive from a woman under 40 who had been exposed to COVID-19.

The chain is built from TRBV6-2 or TRBV6-3 and TRBJ1-3; D gene ambiguous. The CDR3 extends over 16 amino acids. V was pared by 4 bases and J by 4 bases, with 17 bases between. Germline V gives CDR1 MNHEY, CDR2 SVGEGT. The CDR3 spells CASSSRLQRAGNTIYF. CDR3 nucleotides: TGTGCCAGCAGTTCGAGGCTACAACGCGCCGGAAACACCATATATTTT.

This chain's CDR3 is CASGDTGLFDTIYF. DNA for the CDR3: TGTGCCAGCGGTGATACAGGGTTATTTGACACCATATATTTT. The V and J genes are TRBV7-8 and TRBJ1-3, with D possibly TRBD1 on 6 matching bases. The CDR3 runs 14 residues. V was pared by 8 bases and J by 8 bases, with 19 bases between. CDR1 is SGHVS, CDR2 FQNEAQ, per germline.

The V gene is TRBV21-1, the J gene TRBJ2-5; the table gives TRBD2 as D, unverified against the DNA. TRBV21-1 is tagged as a pseudogene. This CDR3 has 11 amino acids. Here the CDR3 reads CASTSRETQYF. CDR3 nucleotides: TGTGCCAGTACGTCGAGGGAGACCCAGTACTTC.

The chain recombines TRBV2 with TRBJ2-1, with TRBD2 as a possible D gene (5 bases). The CDR3 has 11 amino acids. Between the trimmed V and J ends, which lost 3 bases and 9 bases, there was a span of 6 bases. The germline V gene encodes CDR1 SNHLY and CDR2 FYNNEI. The CDR3 bases are TGTGCCAGCAGTGATGAGGGTGAGCAGTTCTTC. Amino acids: CASSDEGEQFF. The whole variable domain, filled in from reference TRBV2 and TRBJ2-1, reads EPEVTQTPSHQVTQMGQEVILRCVPISNHLYFYWYRQILGQKVEFLVSFYNNEISEKSEIFDDQFSVERPDGSNFTLKIRSTKLEDSAMYFCASSDEGEQFFGPGTRLTVL.

This sequence joins TRBV5-4 and TRBJ1-2, with D possibly TRBD1 on 5 matching bases. The CDR3 is made up of 15 amino acids. CDR1 is SGHNT, CDR2 YYREEE, per germline (reference sequence). V dropped 4 bases and J dropped 3 bases, with 16 bases sitting between them. The CDR3 region is CASSGDPGGYYGYTF. CDR3 coding DNA: TGTGCCAGCAGCGGGGACCCGGGAGGGTACTATGGCTACACCTTC.

The chain uses TRBV4-1 and TRBJ1-4, with 9 bases that match TRBD1. The CDR3 runs 17 residues. Germline trimming cut 3 bases from V and 8 bases from J; bases unmatched to any gene: 13. Germline lookup yields CDR1 MGHRA and CDR2 YSYEKL. CDR3 DNA sequence: TGCGCCAGCAGCCAGATCTCGTCCGGGACAGGGCTCGAAAAACTGTTTTTT. Protein sequence: CASSQISSGTGLEKLFF.

The genes are TRBV7-9 and TRBJ1-2, with D possibly being TRBD1 (5 bases). CDR1 is SEHNR and CDR2 is FQNEAQ in the germline V gene (reference sequence). Trimming cost V 8 bases and J 8 bases, with 24 bases left between them. This CDR3 has 15 amino acids. As DNA, the CDR3 is TGTGCCAGCTCGGCTTTGGGGCAGCCCTATAGAGGCTACACCTTC. Its translation is CASSALGQPYRGYTF.

V is TRBV6-5 and J is TRBJ1-1; D is uncertain. The CDR3 totals 14 residues. Per germline, CDR1 MNHEY and CDR2 SVGAGI. The germline V and J ends were trimmed by 5 bases and 1 base, with 11 bases remaining between them. CDR3: CASSLLAPNTEAFF. As DNA, the CDR3 is TGTGCCAGCAGTCTTTTGGCCCCGAACACTGAAGCTTTCTTT.

The chain has TRBV18 and TRBJ2-5, with D maybe TRBD2 (5 bases). The CDR3 covers 14 residues. Trimming removed 3 bases at V and 2 bases at J, with 10 bases between. Germline V gene data show CDR1 as KGHSH and CDR2 as LQKENI. The CDR3 region is CASSPRGRQETQYF. CDR3 in DNA: TGTGCCAGCTCACCGCGAGGGCGGCAAGAGACCCAGTACTTC.

The chain employs TRBV5-1 and TRBJ2-5, with D perhaps TRBD2 (5 bases). This CDR3 is 16 amino acids long. Germline lookup yields CDR1 SGHRS and CDR2 YFSETQ. V dropped 4 bases and J dropped 4 bases, with 20 bases sitting between them. The CDR3 here is CASSTASDWQAETQYF. The CDR3 DNA is TGCGCCAGCAGCACGGCCTCGGACTGGCAAGCAGAGACCCAGTACTTC.

The V and J genes are TRBV19 and TRBJ2-3; 7 bases fit TRBD2. Germline CDR1 and CDR2: LNHDA and SQIVND (reference sequence). The CDR3 length is 14 residues. The V and J ends lost 3 bases and 2 bases, in that order; junction bases with no gene match: 2. CDR3 coding DNA: TGTGCCAGTAGTATTAGCGGGTACACAGATACGCAGTATTTT. It yields the protein CASSISGYTDTQYF.

CDR3 sequence (DNA): TGTGCCAGTAGCCCCGGGACAGGGACTAGCACAGATACGCAGTATTTT. Amino acid sequence: CASSPGTGTSTDTQYF. The V and J genes are TRBV19 and TRBJ2-3; the match to TRBD1 covers 9 bases. Germline V lookup: CDR1 LNHDA, CDR2 SQIVND (reference sequence). Germline trimming cut 6 bases from V and 0 bases from J; bases unmatched to any gene: 7. The CDR3 is 16 amino acids.

The chain uses TRBV30 and TRBJ1-1; a weak D match, TRBD1 (6 bases). Germline lookup yields CDR1 GTSNPN and CDR2 SVGIG (reference sequence). Deletions cut 2 bases from V and 3 bases from J, with 16 bases between. The CDR3 is 15 amino acids. The CDR3 spells CAWSKRGWAYTEAFF. CDR3 DNA: TGTGCCTGGAGTAAAAGGGGGTGGGCATACACTGAAGCTTTCTTT.

V usage is TRBV6-5 and J usage is TRBJ1-5; TRBD1 agrees at 7 bases. Looked up from germline, CDR1 is MNHEY and CDR2 is SVGAGI. The ends lost 0 bases at V and 6 bases at J; junction bases unmatched: 5. CDR3 size: 15 residues. The CDR3 sequence is CASSYSEGAGQPQHF. CDR3 bases: TGTGCCAGCAGTTACTCAGAGGGGGCAGGTCAGCCCCAGCATTTT.

The chain has TRBV6-6 and TRBJ1-2; 8 positions match TRBD1. The J segment lost 7 bases and the V segment lost 2 bases, leaving 9 bases of the junction unmatched. The CDR3 is made up of 15 amino acids. Germline loops: CDR1 MNHNY, CDR2 SVGAGI (reference sequence). The CDR3 DNA reads as TGTGCCAGCAGTTACCCTCCCGGACAGGGTCGTGGCTACACCTTC. Its translation is CASSYPPGQGRGYTF.

The chain recombines TRBV29-1 with TRBJ1-3, with a tentative D call TRBD1 (5 bases). Germline V gene data show CDR1 as SQVTM and CDR2 as ANQGSEA. The CDR3 loop spans 14 amino acids. Here the CDR3 reads CGARRRLSGNTIYF. The CDR3 coding sequence is TGCGGGGCCCGGCGACGACTCTCTGGAAACACCATATATTTT.

The rearrangement links TRBV29-1 to TRBJ2-2; D is possibly TRBD1 (6 bases). The germline CDR1 and CDR2 sequences are SQVTM and ANQGSEA. Trimming cost V 7 bases and J 3 bases, with 15 bases left between them. The CDR3 runs to 14 residues. The CDR3 reads CSATGTQYTGELFF. CDR3 DNA: TGCAGCGCGACCGGGACACAATACACCGGGGAGCTGTTTTTT.

This chain uses TRBV6-2 or TRBV6-3 with TRBJ2-7; perhaps TRBD2 as D (5 bases). Deletions cut 5 bases from V and 3 bases from J, with 17 bases between. Germline-derived CDR1 and CDR2 are MNHEY and SVGEGT. The CDR3 extends over 15 amino acids. In nucleotides, the CDR3 is TGTGCCAGCAGTCCCGCCACGGGGAGTCGCTACGAGCAGTACTTC. Amino acids: CASSPATGSRYEQYF.

This clone was detected only once. V gene TRBV2 combines with J gene TRBJ1-2; D remains unclear. This CDR3 region has 15 residues. Trimming cost V 10 bases and J 4 bases, with 22 bases left between them. From germline, CDR1 is SNHLY and CDR2 FYNNEI. The CDR3 bases are TGTGCCAACCGAGGGTCTAGTTATAACCTCTATGGCTACACCTTC. Translating it yields CANRGSSYNLYGYTF.

The chain employs TRBV5-8 and TRBJ2-1; 11 bases agree with TRBD2. Looked up from germline, CDR1 is SGHTS and CDR2 is YDEGEE. The CDR3 extends over 15 amino acids. Trimming took 5 bases from V and 9 from J; bases not matched to a gene: 10. As DNA, the CDR3 is TGTGCCAGCAGTCCCGGGACTAGCGGTTTCGGTGAGCAGTTCTTC. Amino acid sequence: CASSPGTSGFGEQFF.

This chain links TRBV10-3 with TRBJ2-1, with 9 bases lining up with TRBD2. CDR3 length: 16 amino acids. Germline CDR1 reads ENHRY; CDR2 reads SYGVKD. Losses at the gene ends were 0 bases for V and 9 bases for J; bases not matched to a gene: 9. The CDR3 sequence is CAISESLAGGPFEQFF. DNA for the CDR3: TGTGCCATCAGTGAGTCTTTGGCGGGGGGGCCCTTTGAGCAGTTCTTC.

The rearrangement uses TRBV7-6 and TRBJ2-7; no clear D gene. CDR3 length: 13 amino acids. The V end was cut by 4 bases, the J end by 2 bases, with 9 bases between. Germline assignment: CDR1 SGHVS and CDR2 FNYEAQ. CDR3 loop: CASSSTSTYEQYF. The CDR3 nucleotides are TGTGCCAGCAGCTCAACATCCACCTACGAGCAGTACTTC.

Only a few counts were recorded for this clone. The chain joins TRBV21-1 to TRBJ2-5; the table's D call TRBD1 went unverified against the DNA. TRBV21-1 is shown as a pseudogene. The CDR3 covers 18 residues. CDR3 in amino acids: CASSKGGGWRQGWETQYF. CDR3 sequence (DNA): TGTGCCAGCAGCAAAGGTGGAGGATGGAGACAGGGGTGGGAGACCCAGTACTTC.

The V gene is TRBV14, the J gene TRBJ1-1, with 7 bases aligning to TRBD1. Germline values: CDR1 SGHDN, CDR2 FVKESK. CDR3 length: 16 amino acids. After removal of 4 bases from V and 1 base from J, the junction contained 9 bases not matched to a gene. The CDR3, as DNA: TGTGCCAGCAGCCCCCTTACCGGGACAGCGAACACTGAAGCTTTCTTT. It is translated as CASSPLTGTANTEAFF.

The V gene is TRBV7-2, the J gene TRBJ1-2, with D maybe TRBD1 (5 bases). The CDR3 length is 15 residues. The ends were cut back, 5 bases at V and 2 bases at J, with 15 bases in the middle. Germline-derived CDR1 and CDR2 are SGHTA and FQGNSA. CDR3 residues: CASSPGSGKNYGYTF. CDR3 sequence (DNA): TGTGCCAGCAGCCCAGGGAGCGGGAAGAACTATGGCTACACCTTC.

This clone appeared many times. V usage is TRBV7-9 and J usage is TRBJ1-6; D is undetermined. Trimming pared 6 bases from V and 0 bases from J, leaving 18 bases between. Germline loops: CDR1 SEHNR, CDR2 FQNEAQ (reference sequence). This CDR3 contains 18 residues. The CDR3 sequence is CASRDFVWASSYNSPLHF. CDR3 bases: TGTGCCAGCAGAGATTTTGTGTGGGCGAGCTCCTATAATTCACCCCTCCACTTT.

CDR3 bases: TGTGCCAGCTCCCTCACCGGGAGTTCCGAGCAGTACTTC. Translated, it gives CASSLTGSSEQYF. The chain joins TRBV18 to TRBJ2-7; tentative D call: TRBD2 (6 bases). V was pared by 6 bases and J by 6 bases, with 15 bases between. Germline-derived CDR1 and CDR2 are KGHSH and LQKENI. This CDR3 comprises 13 residues.

This clone was observed a single time. The chain uses TRBV15 and TRBJ1-4; weak D call: TRBD1 (6 bases). The CDR3 loop spans 16 amino acids. Trimming removed 0 bases at V and 6 bases at J, with 14 bases between. The V gene's germline CDR1 is LNHNV and CDR2 YYDKDF (reference sequence). The DNA of the CDR3 is TGTGCCACCAGCAGAGAGGGGGGGGCAGGGGATGAAAAACTGTTTTTT. Translated: CATSREGGAGDEKLFF.

The chain carries TRBV18 and TRBJ2-7, with 9 nucleotides matching TRBD1. CDR1 is KGHSH and CDR2 is LQKENI in the germline V gene. Unmatched junction bases numbered 7, after V lost 4 bases and J lost 3 bases. The length of the CDR3 is 15 residues. Written as DNA, the CDR3 is TGTGCCAGCTCACGAGGGTCGGGACAGGGCTACGAGCAGTACTTC. This codes for CASSRGSGQGYEQYF.